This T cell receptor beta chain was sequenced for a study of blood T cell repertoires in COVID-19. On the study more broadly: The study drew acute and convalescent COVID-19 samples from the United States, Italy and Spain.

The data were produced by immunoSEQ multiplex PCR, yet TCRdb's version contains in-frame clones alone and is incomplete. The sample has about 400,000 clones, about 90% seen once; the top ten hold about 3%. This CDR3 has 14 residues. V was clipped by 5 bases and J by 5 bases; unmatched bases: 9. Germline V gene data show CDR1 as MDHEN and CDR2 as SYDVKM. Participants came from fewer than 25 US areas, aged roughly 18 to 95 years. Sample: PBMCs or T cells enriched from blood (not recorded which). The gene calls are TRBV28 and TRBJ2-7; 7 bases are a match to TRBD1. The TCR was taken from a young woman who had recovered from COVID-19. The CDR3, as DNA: TGTGCCAGCAGTGTGAACAGGGGCACCAACGAGCAGTACTTC. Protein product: CASSVNRGTNEQYF.